This T cell receptor (beta chain) was observed in a study of human T cells and chemical hapten exposure. TCRdb itself ran the RACE reads through MiXCR, one entry per CDR3 protein. The data contain roughly 380,000 distinct CDR3 sequences, around 4.8% of them singletons. V lost 10 bases, J lost 1 base, and 7 bases stayed unmatched. CDR1 ENHRY and CDR2 SYGVKD come from the germline V gene. This CDR3 is built from 14 residues. As to time point: patch test 1, 2 weeks after DPC sensitization. Treatment reported: therapeutic diphenylcyclopropenone sensitization with weekly scalp DPC. The TCR was taken from a woman between 50 and 59 years old with alopecia areata. Some clones in this sample may be carry-over from other donors' samples. This specimen consisted of whole blood, obtained in connection with sensitization to the hapten diphenylcyclopropenone (DPC). The chain joins TRBV10-3 to TRBJ2-5; 9 nucleotides align to TRBD1. CDR3 DNA: TGTGCCACAAATACAGGGGGCGGCCAAGAGACCCAGTACTTC. Residues: CATNTGGGQETQYF.